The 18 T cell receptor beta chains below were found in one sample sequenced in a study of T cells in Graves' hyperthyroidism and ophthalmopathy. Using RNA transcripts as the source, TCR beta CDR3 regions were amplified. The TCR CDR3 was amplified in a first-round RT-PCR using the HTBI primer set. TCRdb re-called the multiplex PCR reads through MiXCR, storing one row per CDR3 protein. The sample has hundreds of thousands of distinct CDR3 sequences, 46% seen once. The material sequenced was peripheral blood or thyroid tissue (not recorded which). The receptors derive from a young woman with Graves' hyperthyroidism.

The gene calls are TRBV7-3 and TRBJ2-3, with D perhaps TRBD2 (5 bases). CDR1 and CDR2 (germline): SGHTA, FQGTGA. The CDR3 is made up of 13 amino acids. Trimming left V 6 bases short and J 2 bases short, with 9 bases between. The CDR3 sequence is CASRASTTDTQYF. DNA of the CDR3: TGTGCCAGCAGGGCTAGCACCACAGATACGCAGTATTTT.

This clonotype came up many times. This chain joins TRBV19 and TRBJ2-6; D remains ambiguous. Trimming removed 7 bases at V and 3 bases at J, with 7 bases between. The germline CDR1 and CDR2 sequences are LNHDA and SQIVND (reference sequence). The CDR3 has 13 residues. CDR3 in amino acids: CASTDFGANVLTF. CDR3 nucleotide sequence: TGTGCCAGTACCGACTTTGGGGCCAACGTCCTGACTTTC.

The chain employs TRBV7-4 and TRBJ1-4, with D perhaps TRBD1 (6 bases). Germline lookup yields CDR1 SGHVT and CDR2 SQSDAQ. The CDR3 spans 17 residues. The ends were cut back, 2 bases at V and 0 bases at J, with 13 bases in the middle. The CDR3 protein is CASSLQGRGATNEKLFF. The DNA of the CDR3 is TGTGCCAGCAGCTTACAGGGGAGGGGAGCAACTAATGAAAAACTGTTTTTT.

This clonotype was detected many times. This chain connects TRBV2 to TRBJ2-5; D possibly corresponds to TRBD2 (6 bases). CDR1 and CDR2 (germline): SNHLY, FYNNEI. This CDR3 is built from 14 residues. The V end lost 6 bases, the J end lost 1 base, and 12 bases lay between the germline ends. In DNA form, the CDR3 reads TGTGCCAGCAGCCTGAGCGGGTCCCAAGAGACCCAGTACTTC. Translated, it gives CASSLSGSQETQYF.

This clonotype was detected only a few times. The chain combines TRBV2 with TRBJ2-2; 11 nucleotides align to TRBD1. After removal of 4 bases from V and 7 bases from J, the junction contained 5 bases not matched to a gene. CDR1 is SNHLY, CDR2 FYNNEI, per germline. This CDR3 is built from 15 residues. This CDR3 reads CASSGTGGANGELFF. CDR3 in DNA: TGTGCCAGCAGTGGGACAGGGGGCGCAAACGGGGAGCTGTTTTTT.

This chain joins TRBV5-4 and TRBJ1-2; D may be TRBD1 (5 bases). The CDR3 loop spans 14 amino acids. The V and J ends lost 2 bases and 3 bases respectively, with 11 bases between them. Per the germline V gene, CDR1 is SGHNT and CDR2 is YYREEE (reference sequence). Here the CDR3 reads CASSFGQGHYGYTF. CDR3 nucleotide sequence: TGTGCCAGCAGCTTTGGGCAGGGTCACTATGGCTACACCTTC.

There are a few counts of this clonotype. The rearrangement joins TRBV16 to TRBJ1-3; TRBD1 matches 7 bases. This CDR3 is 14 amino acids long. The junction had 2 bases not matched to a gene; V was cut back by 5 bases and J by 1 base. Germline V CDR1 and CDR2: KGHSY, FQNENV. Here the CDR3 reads CASSGQASGNTIYF. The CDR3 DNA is TGTGCCAGCAGCGGACAGGCGTCTGGAAACACCATATATTTT.

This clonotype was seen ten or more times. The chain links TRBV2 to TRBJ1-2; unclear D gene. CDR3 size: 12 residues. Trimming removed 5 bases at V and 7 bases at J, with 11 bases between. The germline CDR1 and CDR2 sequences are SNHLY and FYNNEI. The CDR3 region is CASSQDIFGYTF. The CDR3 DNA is TGTGCCAGCAGTCAGGATATCTTTGGCTACACCTTC. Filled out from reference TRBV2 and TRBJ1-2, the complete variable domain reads EPEVTQTPSHQVTQMGQEVILRCVPISNHLYFYWYRQILGQKVEFLVSFYNNEISEKSEIFDDQFSVERPDGSNFTLKIRSTKLEDSAMYFCASSQDIFGYTFGSGTRLTVV.

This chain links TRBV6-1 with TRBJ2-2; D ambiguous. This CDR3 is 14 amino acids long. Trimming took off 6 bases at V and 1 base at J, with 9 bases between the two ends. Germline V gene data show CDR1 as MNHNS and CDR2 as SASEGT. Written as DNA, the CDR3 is TGTGCCAGCAGCGCCTCCGGGAACACCGGGGAGCTGTTTTTT. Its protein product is CASSASGNTGELFF.

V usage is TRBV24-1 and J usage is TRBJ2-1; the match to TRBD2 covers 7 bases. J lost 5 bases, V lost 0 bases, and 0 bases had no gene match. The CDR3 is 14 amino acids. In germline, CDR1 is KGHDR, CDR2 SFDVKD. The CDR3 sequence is CATSDLRGDNEQFF. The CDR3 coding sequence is TGTGCCACCAGTGATTTGCGGGGGGACAATGAGCAGTTCTTC.

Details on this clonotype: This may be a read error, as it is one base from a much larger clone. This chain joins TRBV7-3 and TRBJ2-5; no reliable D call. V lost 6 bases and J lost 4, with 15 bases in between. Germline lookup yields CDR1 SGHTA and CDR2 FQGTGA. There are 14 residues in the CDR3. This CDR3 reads CASRSGPPPETQYF. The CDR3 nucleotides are TGTGCCAGCAGGTCCGGCCCCCCCCCAGAGACCCAGTACTTC.

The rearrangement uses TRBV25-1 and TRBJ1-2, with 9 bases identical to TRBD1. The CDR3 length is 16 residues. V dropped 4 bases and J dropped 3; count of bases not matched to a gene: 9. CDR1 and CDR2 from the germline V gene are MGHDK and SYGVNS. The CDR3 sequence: CASSVFPGQGDYGYTF. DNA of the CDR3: TGTGCCAGCAGTGTTTTTCCGGGACAGGGTGACTATGGCTACACCTTC.

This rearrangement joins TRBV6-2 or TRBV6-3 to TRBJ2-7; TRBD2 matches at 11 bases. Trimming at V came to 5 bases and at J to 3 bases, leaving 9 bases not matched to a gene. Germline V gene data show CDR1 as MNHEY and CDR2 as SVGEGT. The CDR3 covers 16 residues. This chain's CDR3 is CASSEAPLAGVYEQYF. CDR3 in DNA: TGTGCCAGCAGTGAAGCTCCACTAGCGGGGGTCTACGAGCAGTACTTC.

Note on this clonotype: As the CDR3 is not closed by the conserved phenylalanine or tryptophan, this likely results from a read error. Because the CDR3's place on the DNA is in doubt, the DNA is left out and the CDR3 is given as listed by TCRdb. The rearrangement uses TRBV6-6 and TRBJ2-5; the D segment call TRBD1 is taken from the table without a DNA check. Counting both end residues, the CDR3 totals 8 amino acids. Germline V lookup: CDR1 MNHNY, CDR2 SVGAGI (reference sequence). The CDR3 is CAISAPAG.

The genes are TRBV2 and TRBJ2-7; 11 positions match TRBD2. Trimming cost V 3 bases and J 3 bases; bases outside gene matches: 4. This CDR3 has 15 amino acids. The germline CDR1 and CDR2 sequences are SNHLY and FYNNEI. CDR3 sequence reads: CASSDSGRVVYEQYF. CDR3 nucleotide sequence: TGTGCCAGCAGTGATAGCGGGAGGGTCGTCTACGAGCAGTACTTC. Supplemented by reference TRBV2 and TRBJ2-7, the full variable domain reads EPEVTQTPSHQVTQMGQEVILRCVPISNHLYFYWYRQILGQKVEFLVSFYNNEISEKSEIFDDQFSVERPDGSNFTLKIRSTKLEDSAMYFCASSDSGRVVYEQYFGPGTRLTVT.

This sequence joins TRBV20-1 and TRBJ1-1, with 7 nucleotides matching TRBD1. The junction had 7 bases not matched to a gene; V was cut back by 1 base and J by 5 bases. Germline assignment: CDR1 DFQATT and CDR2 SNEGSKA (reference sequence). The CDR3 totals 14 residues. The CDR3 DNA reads TGCAGTGCTAGAGGCCCTCAGGGGGAGACTGAAGCTTTCTTT. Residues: CSARGPQGETEAFF.

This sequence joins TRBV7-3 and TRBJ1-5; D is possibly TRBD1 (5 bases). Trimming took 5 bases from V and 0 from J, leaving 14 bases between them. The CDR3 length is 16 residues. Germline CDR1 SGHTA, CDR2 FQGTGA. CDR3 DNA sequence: TGTGCCAGCAGCCAAGATCGGGGGGATAGCAATCAGCCCCAGCATTTT. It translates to CASSQDRGDSNQPQHF.

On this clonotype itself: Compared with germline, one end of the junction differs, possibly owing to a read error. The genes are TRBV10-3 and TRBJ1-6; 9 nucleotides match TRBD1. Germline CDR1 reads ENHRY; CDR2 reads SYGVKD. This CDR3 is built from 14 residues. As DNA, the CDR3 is TGTGCCAGCAGTTACTCGACAGGGGGTTCACCCCTCCACTTT. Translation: CASSYSTGGSPLHF.